Listed below are T cell receptor beta chains from one sample, sequenced in a study of blood T cell repertoires in COVID-19. Measured with immunoSEQ multiplex PCR; TCRdb has only the in-frame clones, and not every one. The table lists 150,000 to 200,000 clones, approximately 86% of them singletons. Sample: peripheral blood. These receptors were taken from a man in his 70s with acute or convalescent COVID-19. Both conserved end residues are part of each CDR3. Fields, in order: D gene, CDR3 length, J gene, clone size, V gene, CDR3 DNA, CDR3 protein. A D gene is named only where the DNA matches it firmly. Expanded clones get a size class; other rows say once, few or many, or leave the size out.

D gene: TRBD1
CDR3 length: 17
J gene: TRBJ1-6
clone size: .
V gene: TRBV28
CDR3 DNA: TGTGCCAGCACGGGACAGGCGGACGGATCCTATAATTCACCCCTCCACTTT
CDR3 protein: CASTGQADGSYNSPLHF

D gene: .
CDR3 length: 12
J gene: TRBJ1-6
clone size: .
V gene: TRBV5-4
CDR3 DNA: TGTGCCAGCAGGGGACTGGGTCGGCCCCTCCACTTT
CDR3 protein: CASRGLGRPLHF

D gene: TRBD1
CDR3 length: 16
J gene: TRBJ1-1
clone size: .
V gene: TRBV28
CDR3 DNA: TGTGCCAGCAGTTTTAGGACAGGAGGAGGGGTTACTGAAGCTTTCTTT
CDR3 protein: CASSFRTGGGVTEAFF

D gene: .
CDR3 length: 16
J gene: TRBJ2-3
clone size: once
V gene: TRBV7-6
CDR3 DNA: TGTGCCAGCAGCTTTTCTGGTGGGGGCAGCACAGATACGCAGTATTTT
CDR3 protein: CASSFSGGGSTDTQYF

D gene: .
CDR3 length: 14
J gene: TRBJ2-7
clone size: .
V gene: TRBV7-9
CDR3 DNA: TGTGCCAGCAGCTTAATACAGGGACCCTACGAGCAGTACTTC
CDR3 protein: CASSLIQGPYEQYF

D gene: .
CDR3 length: 16
J gene: TRBJ1-2
clone size: .
V gene: TRBV18
CDR3 DNA: TGTGCCAGCTCACCACTACGGGAGAGGATTAACTATGGCTACACCTTC
CDR3 protein: CASSPLRERINYGYTF

D gene: .
CDR3 length: 11
J gene: TRBJ2-7
clone size: .
V gene: TRBV10-3
CDR3 DNA: TGTGCCATCAGTGAAGGGGGCGAGCAGTACTTC
CDR3 protein: CAISEGGEQYF

D gene: TRBD2
CDR3 length: 13
J gene: TRBJ2-7
clone size: .
V gene: TRBV2
CDR3 DNA: TGTGCCAGCGGACTAGCGGACTCCTACGAGCAGTACTTC
CDR3 protein: CASGLADSYEQYF

D gene: TRBD2
CDR3 length: 16
J gene: TRBJ2-1
clone size: .
V gene: TRBV7-9
CDR3 DNA: TGTGCCAGCAGCTGGGGAATAGCGGGAGGGTGGGATGAGCAGTTCTTC
CDR3 protein: CASSWGIAGGWDEQFF

D gene: .
CDR3 length: 16
J gene: TRBJ2-5
clone size: .
V gene: TRBV5-1
CDR3 DNA: TGCGCCAGCAGCTTGAGCGGGCTCCCGTACCAAGAGACCCAGTACTTC
CDR3 protein: CASSLSGLPYQETQYF

D gene: .
CDR3 length: 12
J gene: TRBJ2-5
clone size: .
V gene: TRBV5-1
CDR3 DNA: TGCGCCAGCAGCCCTGGGCGAGAGACCCAGTACTTC
CDR3 protein: CASSPGRETQYF